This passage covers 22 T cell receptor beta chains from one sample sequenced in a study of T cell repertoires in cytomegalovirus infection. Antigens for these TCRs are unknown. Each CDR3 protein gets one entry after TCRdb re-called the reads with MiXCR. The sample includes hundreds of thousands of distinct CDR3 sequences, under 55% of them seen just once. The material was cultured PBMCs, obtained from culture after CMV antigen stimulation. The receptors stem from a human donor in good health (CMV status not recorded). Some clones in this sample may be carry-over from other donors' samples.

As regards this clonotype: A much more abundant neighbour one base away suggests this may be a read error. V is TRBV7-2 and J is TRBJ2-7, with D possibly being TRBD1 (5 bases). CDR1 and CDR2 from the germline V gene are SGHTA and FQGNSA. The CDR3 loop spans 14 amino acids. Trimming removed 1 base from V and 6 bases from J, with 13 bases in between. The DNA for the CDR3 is TGTGCCAGCAGCTTAGATGGGTTGCAGGGCGAGCAGTACTTC. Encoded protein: CASSLDGLQGEQYF.

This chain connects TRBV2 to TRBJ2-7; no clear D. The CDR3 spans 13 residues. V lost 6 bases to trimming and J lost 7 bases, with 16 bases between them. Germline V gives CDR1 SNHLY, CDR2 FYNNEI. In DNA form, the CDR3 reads TGTGCCAGCAGCCTCCACCCCTCTGGGGAGCAGTACTTC. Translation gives CASSLHPSGEQYF.

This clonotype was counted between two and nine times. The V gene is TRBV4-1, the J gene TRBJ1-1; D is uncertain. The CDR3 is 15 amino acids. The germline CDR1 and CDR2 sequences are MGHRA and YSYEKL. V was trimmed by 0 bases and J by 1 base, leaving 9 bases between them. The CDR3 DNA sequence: TGCGCCAGCAGCCAAGAGATCCCAGGGAACACTGAAGCTTTCTTT. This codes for CASSQEIPGNTEAFF.

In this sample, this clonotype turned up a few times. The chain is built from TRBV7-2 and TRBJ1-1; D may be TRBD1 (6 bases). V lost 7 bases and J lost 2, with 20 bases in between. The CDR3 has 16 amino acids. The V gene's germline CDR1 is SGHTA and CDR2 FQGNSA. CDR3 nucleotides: TGTGCCAGCACCCTAGGGGGGCGGATTATTAACACTGAAGCTTTCTTT. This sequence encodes CASTLGGRIINTEAFF.

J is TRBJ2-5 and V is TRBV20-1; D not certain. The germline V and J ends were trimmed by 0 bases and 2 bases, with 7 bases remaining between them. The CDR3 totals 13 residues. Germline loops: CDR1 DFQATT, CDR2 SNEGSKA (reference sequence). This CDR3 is CSARDLRQETQYF. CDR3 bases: TGCAGTGCTAGAGATCTCAGACAAGAGACCCAGTACTTC.

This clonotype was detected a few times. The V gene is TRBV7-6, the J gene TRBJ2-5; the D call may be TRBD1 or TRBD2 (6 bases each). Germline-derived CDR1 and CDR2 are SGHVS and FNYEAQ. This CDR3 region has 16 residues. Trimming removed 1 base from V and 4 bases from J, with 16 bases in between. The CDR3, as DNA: TGTGCCAGCAGCTTAGGGTTGCCGGGGGCAGGAGAGACCCAGTACTTC. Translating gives CASSLGLPGAGETQYF.

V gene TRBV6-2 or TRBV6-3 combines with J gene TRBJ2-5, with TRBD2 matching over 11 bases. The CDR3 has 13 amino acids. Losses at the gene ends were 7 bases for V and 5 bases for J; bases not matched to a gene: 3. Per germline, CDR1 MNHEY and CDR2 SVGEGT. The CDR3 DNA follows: TGTGCCAGCACAACTAGCGGGAGTGAGACCCAGTACTTC. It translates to CASTTSGSETQYF.

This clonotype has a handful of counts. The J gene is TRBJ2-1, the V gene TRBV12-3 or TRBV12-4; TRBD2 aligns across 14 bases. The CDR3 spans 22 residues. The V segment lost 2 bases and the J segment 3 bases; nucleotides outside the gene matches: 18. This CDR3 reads CASSLNPRGLAGVVGVYNEQFF. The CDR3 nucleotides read TGTGCCAGCAGTTTAAACCCACGGGGACTAGCGGGAGTCGTGGGAGTCTACAATGAGCAGTTCTTC.

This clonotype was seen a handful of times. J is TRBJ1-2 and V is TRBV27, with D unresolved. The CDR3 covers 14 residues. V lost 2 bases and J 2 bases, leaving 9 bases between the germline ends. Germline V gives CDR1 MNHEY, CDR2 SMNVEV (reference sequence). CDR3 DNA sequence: TGTGCCAGCAGTTTAATTGCAGCCAACTATGGCTACACCTTC. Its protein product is CASSLIAANYGYTF.

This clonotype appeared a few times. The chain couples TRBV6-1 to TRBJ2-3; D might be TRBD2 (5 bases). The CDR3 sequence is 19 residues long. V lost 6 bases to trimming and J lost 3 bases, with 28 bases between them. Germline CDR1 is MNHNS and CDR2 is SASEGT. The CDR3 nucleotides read TGTGCCAGCAGCATCCTTCGCCTCCTGGTGGGGTCGGGGACAGATACGCAGTATTTT. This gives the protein CASSILRLLVGSGTDTQYF.

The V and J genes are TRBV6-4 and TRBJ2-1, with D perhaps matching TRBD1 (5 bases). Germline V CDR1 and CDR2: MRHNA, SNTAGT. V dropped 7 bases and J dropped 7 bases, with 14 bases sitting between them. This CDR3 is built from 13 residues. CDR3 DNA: TGTGCCAGCAATTCGCTTCAGGGAAATGAGCAGTTCTTC. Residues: CASNSLQGNEQFF.

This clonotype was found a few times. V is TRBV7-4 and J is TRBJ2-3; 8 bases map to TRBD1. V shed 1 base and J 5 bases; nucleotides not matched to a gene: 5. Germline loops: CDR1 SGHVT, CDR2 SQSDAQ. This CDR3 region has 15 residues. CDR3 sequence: CASSLGQGAGDTQYF. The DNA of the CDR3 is TGTGCCAGCAGCTTAGGGCAGGGGGCTGGAGATACGCAGTATTTT.

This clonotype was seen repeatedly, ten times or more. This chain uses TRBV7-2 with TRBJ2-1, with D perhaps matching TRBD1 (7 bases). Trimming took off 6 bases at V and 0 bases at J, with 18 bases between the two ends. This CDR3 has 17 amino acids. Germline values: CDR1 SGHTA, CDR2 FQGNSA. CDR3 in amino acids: CASSPRDSGSSYNEQFF. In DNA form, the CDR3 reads TGTGCCAGCAGTCCCCGGGACAGCGGGTCCTCCTACAATGAGCAGTTCTTC.

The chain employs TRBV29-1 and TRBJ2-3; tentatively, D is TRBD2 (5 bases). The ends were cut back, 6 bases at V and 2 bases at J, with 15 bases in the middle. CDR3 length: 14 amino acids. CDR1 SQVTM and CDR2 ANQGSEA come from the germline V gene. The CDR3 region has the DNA TGCAGCGTCGTGGATCAGAGGGCCACAGATACGCAGTATTTT. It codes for CSVVDQRATDTQYF.

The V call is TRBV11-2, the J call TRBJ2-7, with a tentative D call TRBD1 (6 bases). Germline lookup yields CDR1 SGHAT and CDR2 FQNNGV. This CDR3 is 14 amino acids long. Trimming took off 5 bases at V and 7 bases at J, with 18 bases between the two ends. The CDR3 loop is CASSVLRTRGEQYF. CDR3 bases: TGTGCCAGCAGCGTTCTAAGAACTAGGGGGGAGCAGTACTTC.

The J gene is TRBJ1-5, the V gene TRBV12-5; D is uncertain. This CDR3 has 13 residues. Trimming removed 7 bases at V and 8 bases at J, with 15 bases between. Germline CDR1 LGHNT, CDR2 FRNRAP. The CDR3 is CASAIGVREPQHF. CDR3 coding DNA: TGTGCTAGTGCCATCGGTGTTAGGGAGCCCCAGCATTTT.

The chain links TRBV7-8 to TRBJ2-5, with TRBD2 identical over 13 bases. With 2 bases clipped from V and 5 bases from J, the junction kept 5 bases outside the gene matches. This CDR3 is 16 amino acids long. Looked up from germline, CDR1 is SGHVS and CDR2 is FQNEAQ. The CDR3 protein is CASSLTSGGAGETQYF. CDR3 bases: TGTGCCAGCAGCTTAACTAGCGGGGGGGCTGGGGAGACCCAGTACTTC.

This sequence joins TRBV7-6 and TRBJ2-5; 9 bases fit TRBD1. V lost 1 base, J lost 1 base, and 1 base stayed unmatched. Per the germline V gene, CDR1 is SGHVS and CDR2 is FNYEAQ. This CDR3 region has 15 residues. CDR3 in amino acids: CASSLGDRAQETQYF. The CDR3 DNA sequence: TGTGCCAGCAGCTTAGGGGACAGGGCCCAAGAGACCCAGTACTTC.

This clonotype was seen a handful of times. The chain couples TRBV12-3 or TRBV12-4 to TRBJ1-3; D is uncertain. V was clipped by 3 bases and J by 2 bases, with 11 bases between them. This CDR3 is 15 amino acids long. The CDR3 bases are TGTGCCAGCAGTTTTGGAGGAGTACCTGGAAACACCATATATTTT. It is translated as CASSFGGVPGNTIYF.

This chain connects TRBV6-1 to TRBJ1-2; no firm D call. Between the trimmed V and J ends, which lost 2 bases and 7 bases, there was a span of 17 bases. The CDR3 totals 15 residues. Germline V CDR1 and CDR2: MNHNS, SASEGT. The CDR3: CASSEPPRISGGYTF. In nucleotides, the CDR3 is TGTGCCAGCAGTGAACCCCCCAGGATCTCAGGTGGCTACACCTTC.

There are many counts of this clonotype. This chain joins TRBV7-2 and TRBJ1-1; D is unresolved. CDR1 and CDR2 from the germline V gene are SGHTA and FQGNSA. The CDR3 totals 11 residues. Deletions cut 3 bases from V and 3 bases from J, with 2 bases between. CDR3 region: CASSFYTEAFF. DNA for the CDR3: TGTGCCAGCAGCTTTTACACTGAAGCTTTCTTT.

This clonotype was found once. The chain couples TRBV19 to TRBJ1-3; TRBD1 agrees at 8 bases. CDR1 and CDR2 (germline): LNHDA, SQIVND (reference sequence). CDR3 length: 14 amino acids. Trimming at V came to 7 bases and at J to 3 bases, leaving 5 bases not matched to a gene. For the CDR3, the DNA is TGTGCCAGTAATCGACAGGGGAATGGAAACACCATATATTTT. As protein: CASNRQGNGNTIYF.